One T cell receptor (beta chain) is described in this entry. The entry originates in a study of blood T cell repertoires in COVID-19. Study background: The United States, Italy and Spain were the sources of the acute and convalescent COVID-19 samples. T cells, B-cell-depleted T cells, or PBMCs supplied cDNA or gDNA.

V lost 2 bases to trimming and J lost 5 bases, with 6 bases between them. Germline V gene lookup returns CDR1 MDHEN and CDR2 SYDVKM. The CDR3 is 12 residues long. Source study methods: Reference gene primer amplification yielded estimated nucleated cell counts. This table comes from immunoSEQ multiplex PCR, and its TCRdb copy is limited to in-frame clones, with some not included. That table gives V, J and clone size, and the DNA gave D and trimming. The table has roughly 32,000 clones, more than 70% seen once. This receptor was taken from a man in his sixties with active or convalescent COVID-19. The V and J genes are TRBV28 and TRBJ1-1; D is undetermined. Sample: peripheral blood. CDR3 sequence reads: CASSLLRTEAFF. Written as DNA, the CDR3 is TGTGCCAGCAGTTTACTAAGAACTGAAGCTTTCTTT.